The 21 T cell receptor beta chains below all came from one sample that was sequenced in a study of shared clonotypes between healthy human individuals. Clones were read by immunoSEQ multiplex PCR, and TCRdb kept only the in-frame ones, dropping some. The sample yields some 2.1 million clones, approximately 94% seen once. Naivety among CD8 cells was defined by CD45RO negativity and positive CCR7 selection, thereby excluding terminally differentiated effector memory CD45RA+ cells. The sequencing input was naive CD8+ T cells sorted from blood. These receptors were collected from a man between 18 and 29 years old in good health.

This chain joins TRBV4-1 and TRBJ2-5; D uncertain. The CDR3 totals 16 residues. V gave up 1 base and J gave up 3 bases, with 15 bases separating them. CDR1 is MGHRA, CDR2 YSYEKL, per germline. The DNA of the CDR3 is TGCGCCAGCAGCCAAGGTCCGCTCCTTGGTGAAGAGACCCAGTACTTC. It yields the protein CASSQGPLLGEETQYF.

This clone was counted a single time. The chain joins TRBV5-1 to TRBJ2-1, with 10 bases aligning to TRBD2. The CDR3 consists of 17 residues. With V trimmed by 0 bases and J by 0 bases, 3 bases remained unmatched. Germline assignment: CDR1 SGHRS and CDR2 YFSETQ. The CDR3 spells CASSLVPSGSSYNEQFF. CDR3 nucleotide sequence: TGCGCCAGCAGCTTGGTGCCTAGCGGGAGCTCCTACAATGAGCAGTTCTTC.

In its sample, this clone was seen once. J is TRBJ1-5 and V is TRBV28; unclear D gene. The CDR3 extends over 15 amino acids. Looked up from germline, CDR1 is MDHEN and CDR2 is SYDVKM. V was cut by 3 bases and J by 6 bases, with 15 bases left in between. The CDR3 sequence is CASSFWGASGQPQHF. The CDR3 bases are TGTGCCAGCAGTTTCTGGGGAGCGTCGGGTCAGCCCCAGCATTTT.

The chain combines TRBV7-2 with TRBJ2-1, with TRBD2 matching 13 bases. The CDR3 is 15 amino acids. From germline, CDR1 is SGHTA and CDR2 FQGNSA. J gave up 9 bases and V 3 bases, and 5 bases lay outside the gene matches. The CDR3 sequence: CASSFGLAGVSEQFF. As DNA, the CDR3 is TGTGCCAGCAGCTTCGGACTAGCGGGAGTGAGTGAGCAGTTCTTC.

V gene TRBV7-9 combines with J gene TRBJ1-2, with D uncertain. The CDR3 extends over 18 amino acids. Deletions cut 4 bases from V and 0 bases from J, with 21 bases between. Germline values: CDR1 SEHNR, CDR2 FQNEAQ (reference sequence). The CDR3 spells CASSSNTGSQGANYGYTF. The CDR3 DNA sequence: TGTGCCAGCAGCTCCAATACCGGTTCCCAAGGTGCTAACTATGGCTACACCTTC.

This chain links TRBV6-6 with TRBJ2-5, with 11 nucleotides matching TRBD2. The CDR3 consists of 14 residues. The germline gives CDR1 MNHNY, CDR2 SVGAGI (reference sequence). V gave up 7 bases and J gave up 5 bases; unmatched junction bases: 6. The CDR3 sequence: CASTVLAGVETQYF. Here the CDR3 DNA reads TGTGCCAGCACCGTACTAGCGGGAGTGGAGACCCAGTACTTC.

This clone was counted once. The sample holds other DNA sequences that translate to the same CDR3. This chain connects TRBV7-8 to TRBJ2-1, with TRBD2 matching over 11 bases. The CDR3 totals 17 residues. From germline, CDR1 is SGHVS and CDR2 FQNEAQ. J was trimmed by 0 bases and V by 1 base; bases with no gene match: 2. The CDR3 region is CASSLGLAGSSYNEQFF. In DNA, the CDR3 is TGTGCCAGCAGCTTAGGACTAGCGGGATCCTCCTACAATGAGCAGTTCTTC.

The rearrangement uses TRBV6-5 and TRBJ1-5, with D perhaps TRBD1 (6 bases). CDR3 length: 14 residues. Germline V CDR1 and CDR2: MNHEY, SVGAGI. The germline V and J ends were trimmed by 2 bases and 4 bases, with 9 bases remaining between them. The CDR3 nucleotides are TGTGCCAGCAGTTACGGCAGGGGAAATCAGCCCCAGCATTTT. The encoded protein is CASSYGRGNQPQHF.

The chain carries TRBV30 and TRBJ1-5, with D perhaps matching TRBD1 (5 bases). Trimming stripped 1 base from V and 7 bases from J, with 14 bases between. Germline CDR1 is GTSNPN and CDR2 is SVGIG (reference sequence). The CDR3 length is 14 residues. As DNA, the CDR3 is TGTGCCTGGAGTGGGACGGGACGGGGGCAGCCCCAGCATTTT. Its translation is CAWSGTGRGQPQHF.

The V call is TRBV28, the J call TRBJ1-1; TRBD1 matches at 12 bases. J lost 6 bases, V lost 5 bases, and 4 bases had no gene match. Per germline, CDR1 MDHEN and CDR2 SYDVKM. The CDR3 has 14 amino acids. The CDR3, as DNA: TGTGCCAGCAGTAGGGACAGGGGGCGGGCTGAAGCTTTCTTT. This sequence encodes CASSRDRGRAEAFF.

The chain employs TRBV7-9 and TRBJ2-7; TRBD1 or TRBD2 may be the D gene (5 bases each). The CDR3 runs 13 residues. The germline V gene has CDR1 SEHNR and CDR2 FQNEAQ (reference sequence). V was shortened by 11 bases and J by 1 base, with 15 bases between the two germline ends. The CDR3 DNA reads TGTGCCGTAGGGGACGGCGGTTCCTACGAGCAGTACTTC. Encoded protein: CAVGDGGSYEQYF. Complete variable domain (other parts from reference TRBV7-9 and TRBJ2-7): DTGVSQNPRHKITKRGQNVTFRCDPISEHNRLYWYRQTLGQGPEFLTYFQNEAQLEKSRLLSDRFSAERPKGSFSTLEIQRTEQGDSAMYLCAVGDGGSYEQYFGPGTRLTVT.

This clone was picked up one time. The genes are TRBV28 and TRBJ2-1; TRBD2 aligns across 9 bases. CDR1 is MDHEN and CDR2 is SYDVKM in the germline V gene. There are 16 residues in the CDR3. Trimming removed 2 bases from V and 3 bases from J; junction bases left unmatched: 5. The DNA for the CDR3 is TGTGCCAGCAGTTTACTCGCGGGGGGGTACTACAATGAGCAGTTCTTC. Translation gives CASSLLAGGYYNEQFF.

CDR3 residues: CASSHQPQKDTQYF. In nucleotides, the CDR3 is TGCGCCAGCAGCCATCAACCGCAAAAGGATACGCAGTATTTT. The chain employs TRBV4-1 and TRBJ2-3, with unresolved D. Germline V lookup: CDR1 MGHRA, CDR2 YSYEKL. This CDR3 has 14 amino acids. The V end lost 3 bases, the J end lost 6 bases, and 13 bases lay between the germline ends.

V is TRBV19 and J is TRBJ2-1; the match to TRBD2 covers 13 bases. The junction had 1 base not matched to a gene; V was cut back by 4 bases and J by 4 bases. The CDR3 extends over 15 amino acids. The V gene's germline CDR1 is LNHDA and CDR2 SQIVND (reference sequence). The CDR3 bases are TGTGCCAGTAGTAGGACTAGCGGGGGTTACAATGAGCAGTTCTTC. It encodes CASSRTSGGYNEQFF.

The chain is built from TRBV4-3 and TRBJ2-7; a weak D match, TRBD1 (7 bases). The CDR3 totals 17 residues. The ends were cut back, 0 bases at V and 8 bases at J, with 23 bases in the middle. The germline V gene encodes CDR1 LGHNA and CDR2 YSLEER. CDR3 residues: CASSQDRVAGGGWQQYF. The CDR3 DNA follows: TGCGCCAGCAGCCAAGATAGAGTGGCAGGGGGAGGATGGCAGCAGTACTTC.

The chain links TRBV27 to TRBJ1-6; D unresolved. The CDR3 totals 12 residues. Germline CDR1 reads MNHEY; CDR2 reads SMNVEV (reference sequence). The ends were cut back, 4 bases at V and 8 bases at J, with 6 bases in the middle. The CDR3 DNA sequence: TGTGCCAGCAGTTGGCAGGATTCACCCCTCCACTTT. Translated: CASSWQDSPLHF.

V usage is TRBV9 and J usage is TRBJ1-2; 7 bases agree with TRBD1. Germline CDR1 and CDR2: SGDLS and YYNGEE. Unmatched junction bases numbered 14, after V lost 0 bases and J lost 3 bases. The CDR3 sequence is 18 residues long. This chain's CDR3 is CASSVESTGLEGYYGYTF. The CDR3 bases are TGTGCCAGCAGCGTAGAATCGACAGGGTTAGAGGGTTACTATGGCTACACCTTC.

The chain uses TRBV6-6 and TRBJ1-2; tentative D call: TRBD1 (5 bases). The germline V and J ends were trimmed by 2 bases and 8 bases, with 9 bases remaining between them. The germline CDR1 and CDR2 sequences are MNHNY and SVGAGI (reference sequence). The CDR3 totals 12 residues. In DNA form, the CDR3 reads TGTGCCAGCAGTTACGGTGGGGCCGGCTACACCTTC. This translates into CASSYGGAGYTF.

V and J are TRBV7-9 and TRBJ2-3; tentatively, D is TRBD1 or TRBD2 (6 bases each). CDR1 is SEHNR, CDR2 FQNEAQ, per germline (reference sequence). The CDR3 is 15 residues long. Trimming stripped 5 bases from V and 0 bases from J, with 12 bases between. In DNA, the CDR3 is TGTGCCAGCAGCCCGGGGGCGGTTAGCACAGATACGCAGTATTTT. It is translated as CASSPGAVSTDTQYF.

The rearrangement uses TRBV6-1 and TRBJ1-1; 7 bases are a match to TRBD1. The junction had 5 bases not matched to a gene; V was cut back by 7 bases and J by 6 bases. The V gene's germline CDR1 is MNHNS and CDR2 SASEGT. The CDR3 is made up of 12 amino acids. The CDR3 DNA follows: TGTGCCAGCATTGACAGGGACCCTGAAGCTTTCTTT. Translating gives CASIDRDPEAFF.

The genes are TRBV7-9 and TRBJ1-1; the D is unclear. Trimming left V 5 bases short and J 1 base short, with 20 bases between. The germline CDR1 and CDR2 sequences are SEHNR and FQNEAQ (reference sequence). This CDR3 spans 17 amino acids. The CDR3 reads CASSPRDLDLENTEAFF. CDR3 sequence (DNA): TGTGCCAGCAGCCCCCGGGATCTGGACTTGGAGAACACTGAAGCTTTCTTT.